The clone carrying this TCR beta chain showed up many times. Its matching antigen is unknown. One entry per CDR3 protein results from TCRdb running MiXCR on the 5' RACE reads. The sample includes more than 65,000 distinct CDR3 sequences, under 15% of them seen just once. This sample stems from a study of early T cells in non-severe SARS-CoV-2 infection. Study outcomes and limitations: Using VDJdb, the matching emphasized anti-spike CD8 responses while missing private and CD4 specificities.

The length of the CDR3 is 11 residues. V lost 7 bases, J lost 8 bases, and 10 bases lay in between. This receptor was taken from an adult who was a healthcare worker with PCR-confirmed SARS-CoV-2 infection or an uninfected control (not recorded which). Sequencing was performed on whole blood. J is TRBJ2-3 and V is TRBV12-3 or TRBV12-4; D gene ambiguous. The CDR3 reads CASTPGSTQYF. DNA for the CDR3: TGTGCCAGCACCCCGGGTAGTACGCAGTATTTT.